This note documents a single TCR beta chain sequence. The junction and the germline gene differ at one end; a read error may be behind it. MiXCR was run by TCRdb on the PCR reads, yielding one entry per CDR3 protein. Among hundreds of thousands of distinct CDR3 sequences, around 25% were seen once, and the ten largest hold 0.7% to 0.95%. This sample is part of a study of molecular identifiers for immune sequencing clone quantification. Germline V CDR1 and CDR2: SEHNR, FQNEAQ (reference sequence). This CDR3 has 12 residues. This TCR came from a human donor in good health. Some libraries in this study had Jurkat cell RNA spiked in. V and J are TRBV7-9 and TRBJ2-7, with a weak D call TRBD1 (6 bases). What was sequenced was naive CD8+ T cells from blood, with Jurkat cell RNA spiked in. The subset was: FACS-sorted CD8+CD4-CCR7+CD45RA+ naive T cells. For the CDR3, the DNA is TGTGCCCGCAGTTTAGGCAGGGGCGAGCAGTACTTC. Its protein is CARSLGRGEQYF.